Listed below are T cell receptor beta chains from one sample, sequenced in a study of beta chain features in type 1 diabetes. Measured with immunoSEQ multiplex PCR; TCRdb has only the in-frame clones, and not every one. The table shows fewer than 150,000 clones, with 6.9% occurring only once. The source material was central memory CD4+ T cells from blood. The receptors come from a woman in her twenties or thirties in good health. CDR3s leave out the opening cysteine and the closing phenylalanine or tryptophan.

j_call v_call cdr3_aa
TRBJ1-5 TRBV28 ASSSSGTGYQPQH
TRBJ1-5 TRBV7-8 ASSVLRGQNQPQH
TRBJ1-2 TRBV27 ASSQQGGSYGYT
TRBJ2-1 TRBV6-5 ASSYSAGRDEQF
TRBJ2-2 TRBV7-6 ASSRGQGVGELF
TRBJ2-1 TRBV14 ASSPFLDRANEQF
TRBJ2-2 TRBV18 ASSPPSGRTNTGELF
TRBJ2-1 TRBV13 ASSLVAGDYNEQF
TRBJ1-5 TRBV19 ASDRGNQPQH
TRBJ2-2 TRBV30 AWSTPDRATGELF
TRBJ2-3 TRBV27 ASSSVSTDTQY
TRBJ2-7 TRBV7-2 ASRLTYEQY
TRBJ2-1 TRBV5-8 ASRDSVYNEQF
TRBJ1-4 TRBV15 ATSRDTRGSEKLF
TRBJ2-2 TRBV4-3 ASSQGLSVTGELF
TRBJ2-1 TRBV4-1 ASSQVARLGGDYNEQF
TRBJ2-5 TRBV7-9 ASSFALADEQETQY
TRBJ1-2 TRBV7-9 ASSGQGYGYT
TRBJ2-3 TRBV25-1 ASSETSGSGADTQY
TRBJ2-7 TRBV7-9 ASSLDSLPYEQY
TRBJ2-1 TRBV12-5 ASGLVSGEGNNEQF
TRBJ2-1 TRBV28 ASSLGRRGSYNEQF
TRBJ2-7 TRBV14 ASSQVYRERHEQY
TRBJ2-1 TRBV5-1 ATAISQGASDYNEQF
TRBJ2-6 TRBV7-3 ASSPGAGAGANVLT
TRBJ1-1 TRBV7-2 ASSLGMPGDSEAF
TRBJ2-1 TRBV19 ASSIWTSATNEQF
TRBJ2-2 TRBV7-3 ASSSGGGTGELF
TRBJ2-3 TRBV4-3 ASSQVVGTDTQY
TRBJ1-1 TRBV19 ASSTRQTEAF
TRBJ2-3 TRBV5-1 ASSFGLAGSTDTQY
TRBJ2-7 TRBV15 ATSREASAIGEQY
TRBJ2-1 TRBV23-1 ATATAQGKNNEQF
TRBJ1-1 TRBV29-1 SVSRGRVTEAF
TRBJ2-1 TRBV2 ASSEQAAYNEQF
TRBJ2-4 TRBV27 ASSHSSGLTKNIQY
TRBJ2-7 TRBV28 ASSLTGGGGYEQY
TRBJ1-2 TRBV27 ASSSPGGTVYGYT
TRBJ2-7 TRBV25-1 ASSDPTGNYEQY
TRBJ1-1 TRBV30 AWSVSFQALNTEAF
TRBJ2-3 TRBV15 ATSRVAQGGRDTQY
TRBJ1-2 TRBV19 ASSRTGDYGYT
TRBJ2-1 TRBV7-2 ASSPIPMAGLYNEQF
TRBJ2-5 TRBV5-1 ASSLVLAGGQETQY